This T cell receptor (beta chain) was documented in a study of blood T cell repertoires in COVID-19. TCRdb's copy holds only in-frame clones and misses some; the assay was immunoSEQ multiplex PCR. The profile shows tens of thousands of clones, just under 70% of them singletons. This clone appeared a few times. V gave up 3 bases and J gave up 5 bases; unmatched junction bases: 4. Germline V gene data show CDR1 as SGHTA and CDR2 as FQGNSA. The CDR3 runs 14 residues. This clonotype was obtained from an elderly man with acute or convalescent COVID-19. The specimen was peripheral blood. The chain uses TRBV7-2 and TRBJ2-3; 8 bases align to TRBD2. The chain's CDR3 is CASSLWLAGDTQYF. DNA of the CDR3: TGTGCCAGCAGCTTGTGGCTAGCGGGAGATACGCAGTATTTT.